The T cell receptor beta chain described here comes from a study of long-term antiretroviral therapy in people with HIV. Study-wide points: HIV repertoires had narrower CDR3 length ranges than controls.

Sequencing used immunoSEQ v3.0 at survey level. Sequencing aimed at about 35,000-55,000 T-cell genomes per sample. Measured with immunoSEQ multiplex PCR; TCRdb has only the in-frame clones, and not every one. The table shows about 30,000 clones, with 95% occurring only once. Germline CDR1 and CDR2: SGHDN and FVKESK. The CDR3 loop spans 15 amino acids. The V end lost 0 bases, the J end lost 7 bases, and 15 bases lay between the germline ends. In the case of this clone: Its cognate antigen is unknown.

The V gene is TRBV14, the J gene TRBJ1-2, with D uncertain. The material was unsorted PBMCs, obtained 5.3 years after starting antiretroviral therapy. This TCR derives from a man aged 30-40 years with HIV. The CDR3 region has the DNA TGTGCCAGCAGCCAAGATGTGTCCGGGCATTCTGGCTACACCTTC. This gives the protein CASSQDVSGHSGYTF.